A single sample is the source of the 26 T cell receptor beta chains below, sequenced in a study of prognosis after radiotherapy for stage I lung cancer. With two-round multiplex PCR, TCR beta CDR3 sequences were amplified from genomic DNA. Primers specific to each TRBV and TRBJ gene drove first-round PCR. TCRdb re-derived calls from the multiplex PCR reads in MiXCR, one entry per CDR3 protein. The sample has tens of thousands of distinct CDR3 sequences, more than 45% seen once. The sequencing used PBMCs, collected before or after stereotactic body radiation therapy (not recorded which). The receptors come from a donor of 50 years or more with non-small cell lung cancer.

A word on this clonotype: Sequence at one end of the junction differs from germline and may be a read error. This sequence joins TRBV6-1 and TRBJ2-7, with D possibly TRBD1 on 6 matching bases. The CDR3 is 14 amino acids. CDR1 is MNHNS and CDR2 is SASEGT in the germline V gene. DNA of the CDR3: TGTGCCAGCAGCGGCGCAGGGGTATGCTACGAGCATTACTTC. Its translation is CASSGAGVCYEHYF.

Ten or more counts support this clonotype. The V gene is TRBV28, the J gene TRBJ1-2; D unclear. V was trimmed by 5 bases and J by 1 base, leaving 11 bases between them. The CDR3 loop spans 14 amino acids. Germline V gene sequence: CDR1 MDHEN, CDR2 SYDVKM. The CDR3 reads CASSTDRSNYGYTF. DNA of the CDR3: TGTGCCAGCAGTACGGACCGGAGTAACTATGGCTACACCTTC.

This clonotype was seen at least ten times. V is TRBV7-2 and J is TRBJ2-1; tentatively, D is TRBD2 (6 bases). The CDR3 spans 12 residues. V shed 5 bases and J shed 10 bases, with 12 bases lying between them. The germline CDR1 and CDR2 sequences are SGHTA and FQGNSA. The CDR3: CASSTTRWEQFF. The CDR3 nucleotides are TGTGCCAGCAGCACGACTAGGTGGGAGCAGTTCTTC. The variable domain in full, completed from reference TRBV7-2 and TRBJ2-1, reads GAGVSQSPSNKVTEKGKDVELRCDPISGHTALYWYRQSLGQGLEFLIYFQGNSAPDKSGLPSDRFSAERTGGSVSTLTIQRTQQEDSAVYLCASSTTRWEQFFGPGTRLTVL.

Ten or more counts support this clonotype. The chain uses TRBV6-4 and TRBJ1-2; D is unresolved. Trimming stripped 6 bases from V and 1 base from J, with 6 bases between. Germline CDR1 is MRHNA and CDR2 is SNTAGT. CDR3 length: 12 amino acids. CDR3 coding DNA: TGTGCCAGCAGACCTTATAACTATGGCTACACCTTC. This gives the protein CASRPYNYGYTF.

Many counts were recorded for this clonotype. The chain combines TRBV9 with TRBJ2-7; no firm D call. Trimming took 0 bases from V and 6 from J, leaving 13 bases between them. There are 14 residues in the CDR3. Germline V gene sequence: CDR1 SGDLS, CDR2 YYNGEE. CDR3 region: CASSVGAQKGEQYF. The CDR3 region has the DNA TGTGCCAGCAGCGTAGGGGCCCAAAAAGGCGAGCAGTACTTC. Using reference TRBV9 and TRBJ2-7 for the parts outside the CDR3, the full variable domain is DSGVTQTPKHLITATGQRVTLRCSPRSGDLSVYWYQQSLDQGLQFLIQYYNGEERAKGNILERFSAQQFPDLHSELNLSSLELGDSALYFCASSVGAQKGEQYFGPGTRLTVT.

In regard to this clonotype: A far more abundant clone sits one base away, making this likely a read error. This chain joins TRBV6-4 and TRBJ2-1; D unclear. Trimming shortened V by 6 bases and J by 1 base, and 4 bases separated the two germline ends. Germline lookup yields CDR1 MRHNA and CDR2 SNTAGT. CDR3 size: 12 residues. CDR3 sequence: CASRMSYNEQFF. The CDR3, as DNA: TGTGCCAGCAGGATGTCCTACAATGAGCAGTTCTTC.

This clonotype was detected ten times or more. The rearrangement joins TRBV2 to TRBJ2-7; possible D gene TRBD1, 5 bases. Germline V CDR1 and CDR2: SNHLY, FYNNEI. V lost 8 bases to trimming and J lost 2 bases, with 13 bases between them. The CDR3 totals 13 residues. CDR3 residues: CASPRTRPYEQYF. The CDR3 DNA sequence: TGTGCCAGCCCCCGGACAAGACCCTACGAGCAGTACTTC.

This clonotype was detected ten times or more. The rearrangement links TRBV18 to TRBJ1-2; D perhaps matches TRBD1 (6 bases). V dropped 3 bases and J dropped 1 base, with 9 bases sitting between them. Germline assignment: CDR1 KGHSH and CDR2 LQKENI. The CDR3 is made up of 14 amino acids. CDR3 nucleotides: TGTGCCAGCTCACCGGGACAATTTAACTATGGCTACACCTTC. Its protein is CASSPGQFNYGYTF.

The sample holds many counts of this clonotype. The chain links TRBV20-1 to TRBJ2-6; possible D gene TRBD1, 6 bases. The V end lost 0 bases, the J end lost 0 bases, and 12 bases lay between the germline ends. The CDR3 runs to 17 residues. Germline-derived CDR1 and CDR2 are DFQATT and SNEGSKA (reference sequence). CDR3 nucleotides: TGCAGTGCTAGAGATGACAGGCGCACCTCTGGGGCCAACGTCCTGACTTTC. Its protein is CSARDDRRTSGANVLTF.

This clonotype has a count of ten or more. This sequence joins TRBV19 and TRBJ1-1, with no clear D. The CDR3 is 13 amino acids. Trimming stripped 0 bases from V and 0 bases from J, with 2 bases between. Per germline, CDR1 LNHDA and CDR2 SQIVND (reference sequence). CDR3 sequence (DNA): TGTGCCAGTAGTATAGAAGTGAACACTGAAGCTTTCTTT. Encoded protein: CASSIEVNTEAFF. Supplemented by reference TRBV19 and TRBJ1-1, the full variable domain reads DGGITQSPKYLFRKEGQNVTLSCEQNLNHDAMYWYRQDPGQGLRLIYYSQIVNDFQKGDIAEGYSVSREKKESFPLTVTSAQKNPTAFYLCASSIEVNTEAFFGQGTRLTVV.

The chain is built from TRBV20-1 and TRBJ2-7; 9 bases agree with TRBD1. V lost 1 base and J lost 2; bases outside the gene matches: 6. CDR1 and CDR2 (germline): DFQATT, SNEGSKA (reference sequence). CDR3 length: 15 amino acids. This CDR3 is CSARVGTGFAYEQYF. Here the CDR3 DNA reads TGCAGTGCTAGAGTAGGGACAGGGTTTGCCTACGAGCAGTACTTC.

This clonotype was seen repeatedly, ten times or more. The DNA of the CDR3 is TGCGCCAGCAGCTTGGAAGGGGTGAATCAGCCCCAGCATTTT. Amino acid sequence: CASSLEGVNQPQHF. V and J are TRBV5-1 and TRBJ1-5; possibly TRBD1 for D (5 bases). The CDR3 covers 14 residues. Germline CDR1 reads SGHRS; CDR2 reads YFSETQ. V was clipped by 0 bases and J by 4 bases, with 8 bases between them.

In regard to this clonotype: A read error may be the cause here, since a much bigger clone is one base away. The rearrangement links TRBV4-2 to TRBJ2-1; D is ambiguous. The CDR3 sequence is 14 residues long. CDR1 and CDR2 from the germline V gene are LGHNA and YNFKEQ. With 4 bases removed from V and 10 bases from J, the gap between germline ends came to 17 bases. This CDR3 reads CASSLDSPVSEQFF. The CDR3, as DNA: TGTGCCAGCAGCCTTGACTCTCCGGTCAGCGAGCAGTTCTTC.

This clonotype is labeled as medium-sized. The chain employs TRBV19 and TRBJ2-2; tentatively, D is TRBD1 (6 bases). Germline CDR1 reads LNHDA; CDR2 reads SQIVND (reference sequence). V lost 3 bases and J 7 bases, leaving 18 bases between the germline ends. The CDR3 loop spans 16 amino acids. The CDR3 DNA follows: TGTGCCAGTAGTATCCTTACCCAGTTAGGGGGCGGGGAGCTGTTTTTT. This codes for CASSILTQLGGGELFF.

This clonotype has ten or more counts. The chain carries TRBV7-9 and TRBJ2-3; D not certain. Germline V lookup: CDR1 SEHNR, CDR2 FQNEAQ (reference sequence). The CDR3 is made up of 12 amino acids. The germline V and J ends were trimmed by 2 bases and 6 bases, with 6 bases remaining between them. The DNA of the CDR3 is TGTGCCAGCAGCTTAAAGGGTGATACGCAGTATTTT. It specifies CASSLKGDTQYF.

Points on this clonotype: This may be a read error, as it is one base from a much larger clone. The chain combines TRBV3-1 with TRBJ2-5, with TRBD1 as a possible D gene (6 bases). Germline V gene lookup returns CDR1 LGHDT and CDR2 YNNKEL (reference sequence). V gave up 5 bases and J gave up 2 bases, with 15 bases separating them. The CDR3 consists of 15 residues. CDR3: CASSKALQGQETQYF. In nucleotides, the CDR3 is TGTGCCAGCAGCAAAGCGTTACAGGGTCAAGAGACCCAGTACTTC.

About this clonotype: A read error may account for a junction end that differs from germline. The V and J genes are TRBV20-1 and TRBJ2-7; 10 positions agree with TRBD1. The germline V gene encodes CDR1 DFQATT and CDR2 SNEGSKA (reference sequence). This CDR3 contains 15 residues. This chain's CDR3 is CSASLPGTGAYEHYF. The DNA of the CDR3 is TGCAGTGCTAGTCTGCCCGGGACAGGGGCCTACGAGCATTACTTC.

Worth noting for this clonotype: A much larger clone differs from this one at a single base, so this may be a read error. The V and J genes are TRBV7-9 and TRBJ2-2; D not resolved. With 8 bases removed from V and 0 bases from J, the gap between germline ends came to 16 bases. The CDR3 contains 16 residues. CDR1 and CDR2 (germline): SEHNR, FQNEAQ (reference sequence). Written as DNA, the CDR3 is TGTGCCAGCCACTTCGATCTAGTAGCGAACACCGGGGAGCTGTTTTTT. Its protein is CASHFDLVANTGELFF.

This clonotype was seen repeatedly, ten times or more. Being one base from a much bigger clone, this may be a read error. The chain combines TRBV19 with TRBJ2-3; 10 nucleotides agree with TRBD2. This CDR3 comprises 16 residues. The V segment lost 2 bases and the J segment 8 bases; nucleotides outside the gene matches: 10. Germline values: CDR1 LNHDA, CDR2 SQIVND (reference sequence). CDR3 coding DNA: TGTGCCAGTAGTATATGTAGCGGGGGGCCCCTTCCTACGCAGTATTTT. As protein: CASSICSGGPLPTQYF. The entire variable domain, with the rest obtained from reference TRBV19 and TRBJ2-3, is as follows: DGGITQSPKYLFRKEGQNVTLSCEQNLNHDAMYWYRQDPGQGLRLIYYSQIVNDFQKGDIAEGYSVSREKKESFPLTVTSAQKNPTAFYLCASSICSGGPLPTQYFGPGTRLTVL.

This clonotype occurred many times. The CDR3 DNA reads TGTGCCACCAGCAGAGATATTGGCAAACTAAACACTGAAGCTTTCTTT. It yields the protein CATSRDIGKLNTEAFF. The chain has TRBV15 and TRBJ1-1; D remains ambiguous. The CDR3 is made up of 16 amino acids. V was cut by 0 bases and J by 2 bases, with 13 bases left in between. Germline V gene lookup returns CDR1 LNHNV and CDR2 YYDKDF (reference sequence).

The chain employs TRBV28 and TRBJ2-7; TRBD2 matches at 8 bases. The CDR3 has 15 amino acids. Germline CDR1 MDHEN, CDR2 SYDVKM. J lost 5 bases, V lost 5 bases, and 11 bases had no gene match. The chain's CDR3 is CASSQPGGPRNEQYF. In DNA, the CDR3 is TGTGCCAGCAGTCAACCGGGAGGGCCGAGGAACGAGCAGTACTTC.

This clonotype showed up just once. In this CDR3 the conserved last residue, phenylalanine or tryptophan, is missing, so a read error is likely. The CDR3 reads CASKGQGQRETQYL. The CDR3 DNA is TGTGCCAGCAAGGGACAGGGGCAGCGGGAGACCCAGTACTTA. The gene calls are TRBV11-2 and TRBJ2-5; TRBD1 aligns across 10 bases. V dropped 7 bases and J dropped 5; count of bases not matched to a gene: 7. The CDR3 runs to 14 residues. CDR1 is SGHAT and CDR2 is FQNNGV in the germline V gene.

This clonotype was seen repeatedly, ten times or more. J is TRBJ2-5 and V is TRBV28; the match to TRBD2 covers 14 bases. CDR1 and CDR2 from the germline V gene are MDHEN and SYDVKM. The CDR3 loop spans 16 amino acids. The trim removed 6 bases at V and 2 bases at J, leaving 5 bases unmatched. CDR3 amino acids: CASSKGLAGAQETQYF. For the CDR3, the DNA is TGTGCCAGCAGCAAGGGACTAGCGGGAGCGCAAGAGACCCAGTACTTC.

The chain is built from TRBV20-1 and TRBJ2-7; either TRBD1 or TRBD2 may fit D (5 bases each). The germline V gene encodes CDR1 DFQATT and CDR2 SNEGSKA (reference sequence). The CDR3 sequence is 12 residues long. Trimming removed 6 bases at V and 9 bases at J, with 18 bases between. CDR3 region: CSAGTVSYWQYF. The CDR3 DNA reads as TGCAGTGCGGGGACGGTGTCCTATTGGCAGTACTTC.

This clonotype is labeled as medium-sized. This sequence joins TRBV11-2 and TRBJ1-1; D remains ambiguous. Germline loops: CDR1 SGHAT, CDR2 FQNNGV. The CDR3 covers 15 residues. Trimming removed 0 bases from V and 1 base from J, with 9 bases in between. CDR3 residues: CASSLDGAANTEAFF. The CDR3, as DNA: TGTGCCAGCAGCTTAGATGGCGCAGCGAACACTGAAGCTTTCTTT.

This clonotype occurred many times. This chain uses TRBV5-1 with TRBJ2-7; D is perhaps TRBD2 (5 bases). The germline V gene has CDR1 SGHRS and CDR2 YFSETQ. The CDR3 sequence is 14 residues long. V was cut by 5 bases and J by 5 bases, with 17 bases left in between. The CDR3 sequence is CASSGRPKEDEQYF. The DNA for the CDR3 is TGCGCCAGCAGTGGGAGACCAAAAGAAGACGAGCAGTACTTC.